These 29 T cell receptor beta chains were sequenced from one sample in a study of identical twins. TCRdb independently ran MiXCR on the 5' RACE reads; one entry per CDR3 protein. The sample lists some 760,000 distinct CDR3 sequences, 18% occurring once. These same data were also listed under a study on T cells expressing NK-cell markers.

Sequenced input: PBMCs. The receptors here all came from a woman aged 18-29 years in good health.

This chain uses TRBV24-1 with TRBJ2-7; D is unresolved. Germline assignment: CDR1 KGHDR and CDR2 SFDVKD. With 2 bases removed from V and 5 bases from J, the gap between germline ends came to 15 bases. The CDR3 extends over 15 amino acids. DNA for the CDR3: TGTGCCACCAGTGATTCTCTGGGTGAGGACCACGAGCAGTACTTC. Its translation: CATSDSLGEDHEQYF.

The genes are TRBV7-9 and TRBJ2-1; D is possibly TRBD1 or TRBD2 (5 bases each). Trimming shortened V by 2 bases and J by 10 bases, and 15 bases separated the two germline ends. This CDR3 has 14 residues. Germline loops: CDR1 SEHNR, CDR2 FQNEAQ (reference sequence). The CDR3 nucleotides read TGTGCCAGCAGCTTAAATGTCGGGACCAGCGAGCAGTTCTTC. Translating gives CASSLNVGTSEQFF.

This clonotype was seen many times. This chain connects TRBV11-2 to TRBJ2-7, with D uncertain. The CDR3 extends over 13 amino acids. Trimming took off 3 bases at V and 2 bases at J, with 8 bases between the two ends. Germline CDR1 reads SGHAT; CDR2 reads FQNNGV. The CDR3 loop reads CASSLLQTYEQYF. CDR3 DNA: TGTGCCAGCAGCTTGTTACAGACCTACGAGCAGTACTTC.

This clonotype has a handful of counts. The rearrangement uses TRBV27 and TRBJ2-5; D gene uncertain. V was clipped by 5 bases and J by 5 bases, with 12 bases between them. From germline, CDR1 is MNHEY and CDR2 SMNVEV (reference sequence). The CDR3 covers 13 residues. The CDR3 region has the DNA TGTGCCAGCAGTCCCCCGGCGAGGGAGACCCAGTACTTC. This sequence encodes CASSPPARETQYF.

V gene TRBV7-9 combines with J gene TRBJ2-3; TRBD2 matches 7 bases. V was clipped by 1 base and J by 3 bases; unmatched bases: 10. This CDR3 comprises 17 residues. Germline-derived CDR1 and CDR2 are SEHNR and FQNEAQ (reference sequence). The CDR3: CASSLGPAGWGTDTQYF. The CDR3 region has the DNA TGTGCCAGCAGCTTAGGTCCAGCGGGATGGGGGACAGATACGCAGTATTTT.

This clonotype was recorded a few times. The rearrangement links TRBV5-1 to TRBJ2-1, with D unresolved. In germline, CDR1 is SGHRS, CDR2 YFSETQ. Trimming left V 5 bases short and J 0 bases short, with 9 bases between. The CDR3 contains 14 residues. The chain's CDR3 is CASRMRISYNEQFF. In nucleotides, the CDR3 is TGCGCCAGCAGAATGCGGATCTCCTACAATGAGCAGTTCTTC.

This clonotype was observed a handful of times. The chain links TRBV29-1 to TRBJ2-7; D ambiguous. Germline CDR1 SQVTM, CDR2 ANQGSEA. V was trimmed by 4 bases and J by 2 bases, leaving 12 bases between them. The CDR3 has 13 amino acids. The CDR3 sequence is CSVGLGSPYEQYF. DNA for the CDR3: TGCAGCGTTGGTCTGGGCTCTCCCTACGAGCAGTACTTC.

This clonotype showed up just a few times. V gene TRBV7-9 combines with J gene TRBJ1-2; D possibly corresponds to TRBD1 (5 bases). Trimming cost V 8 bases and J 2 bases, with 12 bases left between them. Germline V gives CDR1 SEHNR, CDR2 FQNEAQ (reference sequence). The CDR3 has 13 amino acids. The CDR3, as DNA: TGTGCCAGCGTGGGGCGGGTAAACTATGGCTACACCTTC. It specifies CASVGRVNYGYTF. The full variable domain, rest sourced from reference TRBV7-9 and TRBJ1-2, is DTGVSQNPRHKITKRGQNVTFRCDPISEHNRLYWYRQTLGQGPEFLTYFQNEAQLEKSRLLSDRFSAERPKGSFSTLEIQRTEQGDSAMYLCASVGRVNYGYTFGSGTRLTVV.

This clonotype was picked up a small number of times. The rearrangement joins TRBV9 to TRBJ2-1; 10 bases align to TRBD2. The trim removed 3 bases at V and 6 bases at J, leaving 6 bases unmatched. The CDR3 has 15 amino acids. CDR1 SGDLS and CDR2 YYNGEE come from the germline V gene. CDR3 protein: CASSERTSGSNEQFF. The CDR3 region has the DNA TGTGCCAGCAGCGAAAGGACTAGCGGTTCCAATGAGCAGTTCTTC.

The J gene is TRBJ1-6, the V gene TRBV6-5, with 7 bases that match TRBD1. After removal of 4 bases from V and 9 bases from J, the junction contained 12 bases not matched to a gene. Germline loops: CDR1 MNHEY, CDR2 SVGAGI. This CDR3 has 16 residues. The CDR3 bases are TGTGCCAGCAGTTTCATGACAGGGAAACATGCTTCACCCCTCCACTTT. Translating it yields CASSFMTGKHASPLHF.

The chain couples TRBV5-1 to TRBJ2-3, with 7 bases fitting TRBD2. Germline V gives CDR1 SGHRS, CDR2 YFSETQ. Unmatched junction bases numbered 7, after V lost 5 bases and J lost 4 bases. The CDR3 has 14 amino acids. The CDR3 region has the DNA TGCGCCAGCAGGAAAATCGCGGGAGCAGATACGCAGTATTTT. The encoded protein is CASRKIAGADTQYF. The entire variable domain, with the rest obtained from reference TRBV5-1 and TRBJ2-3, is as follows: KAGVTQTPRYLIKTRGQQVTLSCSPISGHRSVSWYQQTPGQGLQFLFEYFSETQRNKGNFPGRFSGRQFSNSRSEMNVSTLELGDSALYLCASRKIAGADTQYFGPGTRLTVL.

CDR3 in amino acids: CASSPARGRGLAETQYF. In nucleotides, the CDR3 is TGTGCCAGCAGCCCCGCAAGAGGACGGGGGCTGGCAGAGACCCAGTACTTC. This chain uses TRBV14 with TRBJ2-5; either TRBD1 or TRBD2 may fit D (6 bases each). Trimming left V 4 bases short and J 4 bases short, with 22 bases between. Germline V CDR1 and CDR2: SGHDN, FVKESK. The CDR3 has 17 residues.

This clonotype has only a few counts. The chain joins TRBV9 to TRBJ2-1; 12 bases match TRBD2. This CDR3 region has 15 residues. Germline lookup yields CDR1 SGDLS and CDR2 YYNGEE. V was pared by 2 bases and J by 8 bases, with 5 bases of the junction left unmatched. CDR3 in amino acids: CASSVDRLAGDEQFF. For the CDR3, the DNA is TGTGCCAGCAGCGTGGATCGACTAGCGGGAGATGAGCAGTTCTTC.

The gene calls are TRBV5-1 and TRBJ1-1; D is perhaps TRBD1 (6 bases). CDR1 and CDR2 from the germline V gene are SGHRS and YFSETQ. Between the trimmed V and J ends, which lost 4 bases and 8 bases, there was a span of 18 bases. The CDR3 totals 14 residues. This CDR3 reads CASSLGTSRDEAFF. CDR3 in DNA: TGCGCCAGCAGCCTTGGGACATCGAGGGACGAAGCTTTCTTT.

There are a few counts of this clonotype. The chain carries TRBV24-1 and TRBJ1-4; D is possibly TRBD1 (5 bases). V lost 9 bases to trimming and J lost 8 bases, with 18 bases between them. From germline, CDR1 is KGHDR and CDR2 SFDVKD. CDR3 size: 14 residues. DNA of the CDR3: TGTGCCACCGCTTGGGGCAGGGTGACCGAAAAACTGTTTTTT. As protein: CATAWGRVTEKLFF.

This clonotype has only a few counts. J is TRBJ2-3 and V is TRBV5-1; D is perhaps TRBD2 (6 bases). V was cut by 4 bases and J by 4 bases, with 16 bases left in between. This CDR3 has 15 residues. Germline lookup yields CDR1 SGHRS and CDR2 YFSETQ. CDR3 sequence reads: CASSLSAGWSDTQYF. The CDR3, as DNA: TGCGCCAGCAGCCTTTCGGCGGGGTGGTCAGATACGCAGTATTTT.

V and J are TRBV30 and TRBJ2-7; 12 bases match TRBD1. V was pared by 1 base and J by 6 bases, with 7 bases of the junction left unmatched. CDR3 size: 15 residues. CDR1 is GTSNPN, CDR2 SVGIG, per germline (reference sequence). The DNA of the CDR3 is TGTGCCTGGAGTGGGGGACAGGGGGCTTTCGGCGAGCAGTACTTC. As protein: CAWSGGQGAFGEQYF.

In nucleotides, the CDR3 is TGTGCCACCAGCAGACCGACCAATTACAATGAGCAGTTCTTC. Translating it yields CATSRPTNYNEQFF. The chain combines TRBV15 with TRBJ2-1; D not certain. V was clipped by 2 bases and J by 4 bases, with 9 bases between them. Per the germline V gene, CDR1 is LNHNV and CDR2 is YYDKDF (reference sequence). The CDR3 runs to 14 residues.

As regards this clonotype: An end of the junction does not agree with germline; a read error may underlie this. The V and J genes are TRBV20-1 and TRBJ2-1; 9 bases line up with TRBD2. Per germline, CDR1 DFQATT and CDR2 SNEGSKA (reference sequence). This CDR3 has 16 residues. The chain's CDR3 is CSAEAGGTDVYDEQFF. CDR3 bases: TGCAGTGCGGAAGCGGGAGGTACGGACGTCTACGATGAGCAGTTCTTC.

The sample holds a few counts of this clonotype. The chain has TRBV29-1 and TRBJ2-7; TRBD2 is a possible D gene (5 bases). Germline CDR1 and CDR2: SQVTM and ANQGSEA. CDR3 size: 13 residues. V shed 4 bases and J shed 6 bases, with 16 bases lying between them. This chain's CDR3 is CSVVGTSGFEQYF. The CDR3 region has the DNA TGCAGCGTTGTAGGTACATCGGGATTCGAGCAGTACTTC.

The CDR3 nucleotides are TGTGCCAGCAGTCGGGACAGGGGGTACTATAATTCACCCCTCCACTTT. It specifies CASSRDRGYYNSPLHF. The rearrangement links TRBV7-9 to TRBJ1-6; 11 nucleotides match TRBD1. J lost 3 bases, V lost 6 bases, and 4 bases had no gene match. CDR1 is SEHNR and CDR2 is FQNEAQ in the germline V gene (reference sequence). The CDR3 is made up of 16 amino acids.

The chain links TRBV5-1 to TRBJ2-7, with D tentatively TRBD1 (6 bases). Trimming shortened V by 0 bases and J by 4 bases, and 14 bases separated the two germline ends. CDR1 is SGHRS and CDR2 is YFSETQ in the germline V gene. CDR3 length equals 15 residues. The CDR3: CASSLGQVWGYEQYF. CDR3 DNA: TGCGCCAGCAGCTTGGGACAGGTCTGGGGGTACGAGCAGTACTTC.

This clonotype was counted a few times. This sequence joins TRBV12-3 or TRBV12-4 and TRBJ2-5; 7 nucleotides align to TRBD1. The CDR3 consists of 12 residues. V lost 11 bases and J lost 4; bases outside the gene matches: 7. The CDR3 coding sequence is TGTGCCGGTTCGAGGGGGCGAGAGACCCAGTACTTC. It encodes CAGSRGRETQYF.

This clonotype has a handful of counts. The chain carries TRBV6-5 and TRBJ1-5; D gene uncertain. V was clipped by 0 bases and J by 7 bases, with 13 bases between them. This CDR3 comprises 15 residues. Germline V lookup: CDR1 MNHEY, CDR2 SVGAGI. CDR3: CASSYSETRGQPQHF. The CDR3 coding sequence is TGTGCCAGCAGTTACTCAGAGACTAGAGGCCAGCCCCAGCATTTT.

This sequence joins TRBV9 and TRBJ1-1, with TRBD1 matching 7 bases. CDR3 length: 12 amino acids. CDR1 and CDR2 (germline): SGDLS, YYNGEE. Germline trimming cut 10 bases from V and 5 bases from J; bases unmatched to any gene: 8. The DNA of the CDR3 is TGTGCCTACAGGGGATCGAAAACTGAAGCTTTCTTT. Translating gives CAYRGSKTEAFF.

This clonotype was counted only a few times. The chain is built from TRBV9 and TRBJ1-2; the D is unclear. Per the germline V gene, CDR1 is SGDLS and CDR2 is YYNGEE. The CDR3 runs to 16 residues. V was trimmed by 3 bases and J by 4 bases, leaving 19 bases between them. The DNA for the CDR3 is TGTGCCAGCAGCGCCGCGGTTGGCACAGCAACCTATGGCTACACCTTC. This sequence encodes CASSAAVGTATYGYTF.

This clonotype occurred a few times. This chain connects TRBV4-2 to TRBJ2-4; 11 bases are shared with TRBD1. The CDR3 is 21 residues long. V lost 4 bases, J lost 0 bases, and 17 bases stayed unmatched. Germline V gene lookup returns CDR1 LGHNA and CDR2 YNFKEQ. CDR3 nucleotide sequence: TGTGCCAGCAGCCTTTACCCGGGGACAGGGGGGTTCCCTTTAGCCAAAAACATTCAGTACTTC. Amino acid sequence: CASSLYPGTGGFPLAKNIQYF.

In its sample, this clonotype was seen many times. The gene calls are TRBV12-3 or TRBV12-4 and TRBJ2-7; D is undetermined. V dropped 1 base and J dropped 0 bases, with 4 bases sitting between them. CDR3 length: 13 amino acids. This CDR3 is CASSLVVSYEQYF. The CDR3 bases are TGTGCCAGCAGTTTAGTAGTCTCCTACGAGCAGTACTTC.

This clonotype has a handful of counts. The chain links TRBV5-1 to TRBJ2-7; TRBD2 agrees at 7 bases. The CDR3 spans 17 residues. The germline gives CDR1 SGHRS, CDR2 YFSETQ. J was trimmed by 4 bases and V by 0 bases; bases with no gene match: 13. CDR3 DNA sequence: TGCGCCAGCAGCTTGGCCGGACAAGCGGGAAGGGCTTACGAGCAGTACTTC. Translated, it gives CASSLAGQAGRAYEQYF.